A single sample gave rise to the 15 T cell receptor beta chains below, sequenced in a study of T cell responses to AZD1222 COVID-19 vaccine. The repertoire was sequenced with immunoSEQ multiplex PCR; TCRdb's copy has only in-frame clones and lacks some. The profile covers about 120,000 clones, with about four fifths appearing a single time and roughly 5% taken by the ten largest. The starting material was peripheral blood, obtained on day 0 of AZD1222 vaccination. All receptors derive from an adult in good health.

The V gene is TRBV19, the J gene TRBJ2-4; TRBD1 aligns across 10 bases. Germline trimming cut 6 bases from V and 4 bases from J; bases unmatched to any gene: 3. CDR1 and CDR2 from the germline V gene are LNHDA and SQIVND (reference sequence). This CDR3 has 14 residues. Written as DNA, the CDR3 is TGTGCCAGTAGCCCGGGACAGGGGAAAAACATTCAGTACTTC. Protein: CASSPGQGKNIQYF.

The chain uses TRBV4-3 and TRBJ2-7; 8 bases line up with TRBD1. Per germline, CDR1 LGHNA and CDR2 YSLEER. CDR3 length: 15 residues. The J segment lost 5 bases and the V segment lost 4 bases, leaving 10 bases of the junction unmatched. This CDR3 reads CASSRASTGGNEQYF. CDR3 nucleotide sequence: TGCGCCAGCAGCCGCGCAAGTACAGGGGGAAACGAGCAGTACTTC.

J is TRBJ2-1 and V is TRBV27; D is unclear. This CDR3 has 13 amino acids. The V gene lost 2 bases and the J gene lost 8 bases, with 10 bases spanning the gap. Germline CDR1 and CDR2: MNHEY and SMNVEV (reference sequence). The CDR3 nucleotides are TGTGCCAGCAGTTTAAGGCGGCAGCATGAGCAGTTCTTC. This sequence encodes CASSLRRQHEQFF.

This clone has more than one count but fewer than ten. The CDR3 DNA reads TGTGCCAGCAGTTTATGGGGGACAGGGGAAGCTTTCTTT. Its translation: CASSLWGTGEAFF. The chain combines TRBV28 with TRBJ1-1; 9 bases map to TRBD1. The CDR3 is made up of 13 amino acids. Germline CDR1 is MDHEN and CDR2 is SYDVKM. Losses at the gene ends were 0 bases for V and 8 bases for J; bases not matched to a gene: 1.

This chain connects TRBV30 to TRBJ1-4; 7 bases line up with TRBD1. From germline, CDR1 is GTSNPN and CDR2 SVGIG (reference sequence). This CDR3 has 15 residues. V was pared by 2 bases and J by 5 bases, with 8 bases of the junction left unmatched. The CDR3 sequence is CAWSYARGSNEKLFF. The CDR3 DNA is TGTGCCTGGAGTTACGCCAGGGGGTCAAATGAAAAACTGTTTTTT.

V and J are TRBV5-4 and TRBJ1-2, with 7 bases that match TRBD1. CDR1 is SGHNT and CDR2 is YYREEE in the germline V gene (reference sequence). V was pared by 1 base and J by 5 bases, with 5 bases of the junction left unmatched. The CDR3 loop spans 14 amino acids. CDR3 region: CASSLLQGDYGYTF. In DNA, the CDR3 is TGTGCCAGCAGCTTGTTGCAGGGGGATTATGGCTACACCTTC.

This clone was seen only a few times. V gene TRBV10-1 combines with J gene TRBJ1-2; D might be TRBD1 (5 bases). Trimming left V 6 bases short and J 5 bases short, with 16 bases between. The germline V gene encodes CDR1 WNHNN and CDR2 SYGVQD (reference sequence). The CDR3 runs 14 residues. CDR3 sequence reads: CASRTLQGLYGYTF. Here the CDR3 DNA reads TGCGCCAGCAGGACCCTCCAGGGCCTTTATGGCTACACCTTC.

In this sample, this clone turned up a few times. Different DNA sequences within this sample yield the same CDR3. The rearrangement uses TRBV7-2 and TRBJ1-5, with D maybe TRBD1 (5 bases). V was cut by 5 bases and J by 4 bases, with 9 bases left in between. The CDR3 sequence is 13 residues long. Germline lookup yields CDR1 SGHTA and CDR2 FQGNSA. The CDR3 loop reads CASSPQGNQPQHF. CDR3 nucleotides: TGTGCCAGCAGCCCTCAGGGAAATCAGCCCCAGCATTTT.

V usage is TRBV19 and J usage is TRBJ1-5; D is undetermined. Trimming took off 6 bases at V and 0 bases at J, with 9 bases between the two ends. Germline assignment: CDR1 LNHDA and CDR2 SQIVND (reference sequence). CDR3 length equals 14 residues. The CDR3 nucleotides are TGTGCCAGTAGCGCCAAAGATAGCAATCAGCCCCAGCATTTT. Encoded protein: CASSAKDSNQPQHF. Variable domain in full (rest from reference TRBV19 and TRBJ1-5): DGGITQSPKYLFRKEGQNVTLSCEQNLNHDAMYWYRQDPGQGLRLIYYSQIVNDFQKGDIAEGYSVSREKKESFPLTVTSAQKNPTAFYLCASSAKDSNQPQHFGDGTRLSIL.

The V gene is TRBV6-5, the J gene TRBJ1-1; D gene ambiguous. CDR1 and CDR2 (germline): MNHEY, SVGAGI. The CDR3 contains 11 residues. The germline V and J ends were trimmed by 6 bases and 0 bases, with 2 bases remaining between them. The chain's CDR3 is CASRLNTEAFF. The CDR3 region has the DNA TGTGCCAGCAGATTGAACACTGAAGCTTTCTTT.

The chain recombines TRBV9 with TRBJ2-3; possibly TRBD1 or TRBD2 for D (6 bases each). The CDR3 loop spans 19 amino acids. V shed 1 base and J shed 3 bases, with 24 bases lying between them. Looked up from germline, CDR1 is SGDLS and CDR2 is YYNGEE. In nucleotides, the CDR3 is TGTGCCAGCAGCGTACTTTTAGGGGGAGGACGGGTAGGTACAGATACGCAGTATTTT. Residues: CASSVLLGGGRVGTDTQYF.

CDR3 sequence (DNA): TGTGCCAGCACCCGGACGGAGGAGGTATCCTATAATTCACCCCTCCACTTT. It translates to CASTRTEEVSYNSPLHF. The V and J genes are TRBV21-1 and TRBJ1-6. TRBV21-1 is a pseudogene segment. CDR3 size: 17 residues.

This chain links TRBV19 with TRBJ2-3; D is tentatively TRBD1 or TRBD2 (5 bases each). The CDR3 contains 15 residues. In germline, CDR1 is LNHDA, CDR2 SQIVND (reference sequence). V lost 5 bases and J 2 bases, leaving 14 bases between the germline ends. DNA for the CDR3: TGTGCCAGTAGTTGGGACGGGGCCCCCACAGATACGCAGTATTTT. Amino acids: CASSWDGAPTDTQYF.

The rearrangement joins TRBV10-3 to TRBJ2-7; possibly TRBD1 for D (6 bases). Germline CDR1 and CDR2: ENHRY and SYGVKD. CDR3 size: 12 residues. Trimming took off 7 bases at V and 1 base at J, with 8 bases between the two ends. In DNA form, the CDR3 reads TGTGCCATCATGGGGGCGTCCTACGAGCAGTACTTC. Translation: CAIMGASYEQYF.

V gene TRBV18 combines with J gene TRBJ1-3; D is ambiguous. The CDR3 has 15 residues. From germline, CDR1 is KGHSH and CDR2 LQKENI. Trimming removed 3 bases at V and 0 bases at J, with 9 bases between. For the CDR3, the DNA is TGTGCCAGCTCACCCCCGCGAGCCTCTGGAAACACCATATATTTT. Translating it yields CASSPPRASGNTIYF.